This T cell receptor beta chain was obtained from a study of blood T cells in healthy people across ages (dated by TCRdb to about 2015). Describing the broader study: In model experiments, template switching captured roughly one uniquely barcoded TCR beta cDNA molecule for every two T cells. To track age-related changes in TCR beta repertoire diversity, the study relied on deep sequencing normalized with unique cDNA molecular identifiers. Donors were grouped into four age groups: young (average 16 years), middle-aged (under 40), aged (approximately 58) and long-lived (around 82). The study analyzed two additional independent replicas of 1 million unique cDNA reads from the same blood draw for two donors, one aged 18 to 30 and one aged 80 or older. Broad study findings and their caveats: Observed TCR beta diversity correlated strongly with the percentage of naive T cells measured by flow cytometry. Because the CMV infection status of the donors was unknown, age-related changes in expanded clonotypes may potentially have been confounded. Estimates of total diversity based on one million sequenced T cells were considered lower bounds and underestimates. Compared with the aged group, the long-lived group had more naive CD4+ T cells, fewer expanded clones and increased TCR diversity, a pattern suggesting age selection. As age increased, observed TCR beta diversity per million T cells dropped in a roughly linear way, and a significant reduction was already evident by age about 40. Bulk unsorted PBMC profiling prevented conclusive comparison of naive and antigen-experienced compartments.

Systemically healthy Caucasian individuals from Russia, 39 in total and aged roughly 6 to 95 years, were included as donors. Approximately 9.7 milliliters of peripheral blood were drawn from each donor into EDTA-treated Vacutainer tubes. Ficoll-Paque density-gradient centrifugation was used to isolate PBMCs, with at least 6.5 million per sample. Total RNA, at least 6 micrograms per sample, was extracted from PBMCs with Trizol reagent. For every donor, flow cytometry on a PBMC aliquot measured the percentage of naive CD45RAhigh/CD27high T cells. V loses 1 base, J loses 2 bases, and the germline ends lie 9 bases apart. From a lookup of the germline V gene, CDR1 and CDR2 are SGHRS and YFSETQ. Inclusive of the bounding cysteine and phenylalanine, the CDR3 is 14 residues long. Only CDR3 DNA is held: 42 bases, read in frame from base 1. The library was generated by 5' RACE. The listed sequencing device is Illumina HiSeq 2500. A second 7 to 11 cycle PCR used a sample-barcoded 5' primer and a J-beta primer mix. A template-switch 5' adaptor carrying 12 random nucleotides introduced a unique molecular identifier onto each TCR beta cDNA molecule. Each sample yielded at least 2.5 million CDR3-containing paired-end reads. All of the RNA was converted into first-strand cDNA using the Mint cDNA synthesis kit, with a TRBC-specific oligonucleotide serving as the primer. Following uracil-DNA glycosylase treatment, all cDNA underwent a first 18-cycle PCR with the universal primers M1SS and BC2_uni_R. Per the original workflow: For normalization, 1 million high-quality reads, each with a distinct molecular identifier, were randomly selected from each sample. Reads sharing molecular identifiers were discarded rather than binned into consensus sequences. MiTCR, with a Q25 quality threshold and the strictest error-elimination algorithm, was used for CDR3 identification, clonotype clustering and error correction. A nonparametric unseen species model with Euler transformation was used to estimate lower-bound total TCR beta diversity. TCRdb cleaned the public reads at Q25 with fastp, built clones with MiXCR and kept in-frame beta chains. Every distinct CDR3 protein forms one entry, paired with its most common genes and DNA. The V and J calls, along with clone size, are taken from TCRdb and not from the paper's own processing. The sample table contains more than 450,000 distinct CDR3 sequences; only one count was recorded for about 25% of them. Approximately 3.5% of the sample goes to the ten largest clones.

This clonotype was seen many times. The antigen this receptor binds is unknown. Nothing much larger sits one base from this clone, and base qualities are not available. These data were also filed under a second study, of T cells of mothers and their children. As that second study puts it: Nine systemically healthy Caucasian individuals served as donors, namely three mothers together with their six children. cDNA synthesis consumed the entire amount of extracted RNA, loaded at 1.5 ug RNA in each 15 ul reaction. In the second PCR, the M1S primer added sample barcodes and 2-4 random nucleotides. More than 9 million TCR beta CDR3 reads were obtained from each mother, and roughly 3.1 million reads were obtained from each child. In both related and unrelated pairs, thymic selection shapes the output of TCR recombination in a similar way, with inherited differences having only a minor effect. Normalized repertoire overlap was always found to be slightly, but never significantly, higher in related mother-child pairs than in unrelated mother-child pairs. With a sensitivity of 90 to 100 clones per million clonotypes, no persistent microchimeric T cell clones were detected. To look for features that set related mother-child pairs apart from unrelated individuals, the researchers ran deep NGS to compare the TCR beta repertoires of mothers and children. Mothers averaged about 40 +/- 4 years of age and children averaged about 10 +/- 4 years. After adapter ligation was performed with NEBNext reagents, the libraries were sequenced on an Illumina HiSeq 2000 with 100+100 nt paired-end reads. To prevent cross-contamination, the mother and child libraries were prepared one month apart and sequenced in separate runs. Each donor had between about 450,000 and 2,100,000 distinct TCR beta clonotypes identified. Naive TCR beta clonotypes were estimated from low-frequency clonotypes matched to each donor's FACS-determined naive share, without sorting.

Sequencing used blood. This TCR derives from a boy between 2 and 10 years old in good health. The chain joins TRBV5-1 to TRBJ2-5; the D gene cannot be named for sure. The CDR3 has the sequence CASSLSGLQETQYF. Here is the DNA: TGCGCCAGCAGCTTGAGTGGGCTTCAAGAGACCCAGTACTTC.